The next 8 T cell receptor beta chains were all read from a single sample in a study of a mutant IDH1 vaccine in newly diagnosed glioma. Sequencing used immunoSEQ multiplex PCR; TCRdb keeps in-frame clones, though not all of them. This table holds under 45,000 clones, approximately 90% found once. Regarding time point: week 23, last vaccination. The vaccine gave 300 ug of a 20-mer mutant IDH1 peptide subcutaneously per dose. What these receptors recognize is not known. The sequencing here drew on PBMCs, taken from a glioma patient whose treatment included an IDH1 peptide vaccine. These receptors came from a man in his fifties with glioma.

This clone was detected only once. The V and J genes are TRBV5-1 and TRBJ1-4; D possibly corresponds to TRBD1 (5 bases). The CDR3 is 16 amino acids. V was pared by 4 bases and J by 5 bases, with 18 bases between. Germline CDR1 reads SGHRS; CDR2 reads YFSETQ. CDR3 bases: TGCGCCAGCAGCACAGGCTCCGGGACGGGGAATGAAAAACTGTTTTTT. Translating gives CASSTGSGTGNEKLFF.

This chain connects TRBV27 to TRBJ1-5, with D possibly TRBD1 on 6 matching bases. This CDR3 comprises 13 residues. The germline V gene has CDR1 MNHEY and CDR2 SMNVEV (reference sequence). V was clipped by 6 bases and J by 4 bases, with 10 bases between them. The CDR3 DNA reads TGTGCCAGCAGAAGGGGGGGAAATCAGCCCCAGCATTTT. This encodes CASRRGGNQPQHF.

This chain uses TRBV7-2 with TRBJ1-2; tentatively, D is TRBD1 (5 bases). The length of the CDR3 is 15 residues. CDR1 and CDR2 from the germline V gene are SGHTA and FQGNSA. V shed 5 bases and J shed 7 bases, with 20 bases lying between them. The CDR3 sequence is CASSGGVRVAGGYTF. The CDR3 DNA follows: TGTGCCAGCAGCGGGGGGGTCAGGGTCGCGGGTGGCTACACCTTC.

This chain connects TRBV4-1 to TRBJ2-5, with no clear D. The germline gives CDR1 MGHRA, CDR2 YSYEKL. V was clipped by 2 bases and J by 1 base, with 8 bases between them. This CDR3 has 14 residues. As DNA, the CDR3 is TGCGCCAGCAGCCAATCCCCCGCCCAAGAGACCCAGTACTTC. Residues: CASSQSPAQETQYF.

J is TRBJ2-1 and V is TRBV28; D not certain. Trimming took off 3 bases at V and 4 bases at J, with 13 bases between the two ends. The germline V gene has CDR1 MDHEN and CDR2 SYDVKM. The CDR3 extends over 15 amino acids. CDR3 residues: CASSFWFRYYNEQFF. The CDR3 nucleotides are TGTGCCAGCAGTTTTTGGTTTCGTTATTACAATGAGCAGTTCTTC.

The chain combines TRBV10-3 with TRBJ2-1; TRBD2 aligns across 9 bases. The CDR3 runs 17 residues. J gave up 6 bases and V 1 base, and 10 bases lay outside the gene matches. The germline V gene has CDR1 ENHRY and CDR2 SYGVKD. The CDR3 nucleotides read TGTGCCATCAGTGAGTGGGACCGGGGCGGGAGGGGCAATGAGCAGTTCTTC. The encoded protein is CAISEWDRGGRGNEQFF.

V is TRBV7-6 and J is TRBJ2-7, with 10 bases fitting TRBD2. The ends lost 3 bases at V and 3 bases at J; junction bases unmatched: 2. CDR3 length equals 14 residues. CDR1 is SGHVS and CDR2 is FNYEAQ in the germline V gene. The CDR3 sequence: CASSFSGGNYEQYF. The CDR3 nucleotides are TGTGCCAGCAGCTTTAGCGGGGGGAACTACGAGCAGTACTTC. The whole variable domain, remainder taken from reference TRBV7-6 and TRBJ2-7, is GAGVSQSPRYKVTKRGQDVALRCDPISGHVSLYWYRQALGQGPEFLTYFNYEAQQDKSGLPNDRFSAERPEGSISTLTIQRTEQRDSAMYRCASSFSGGNYEQYFGPGTRLTVT.

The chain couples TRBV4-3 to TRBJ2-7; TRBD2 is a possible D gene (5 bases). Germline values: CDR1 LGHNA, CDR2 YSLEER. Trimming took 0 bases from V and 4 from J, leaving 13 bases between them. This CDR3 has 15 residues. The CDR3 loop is CASSQDLSGAYEQYF. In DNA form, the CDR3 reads TGCGCCAGCAGCCAAGATCTGAGCGGAGCATACGAGCAGTACTTC.